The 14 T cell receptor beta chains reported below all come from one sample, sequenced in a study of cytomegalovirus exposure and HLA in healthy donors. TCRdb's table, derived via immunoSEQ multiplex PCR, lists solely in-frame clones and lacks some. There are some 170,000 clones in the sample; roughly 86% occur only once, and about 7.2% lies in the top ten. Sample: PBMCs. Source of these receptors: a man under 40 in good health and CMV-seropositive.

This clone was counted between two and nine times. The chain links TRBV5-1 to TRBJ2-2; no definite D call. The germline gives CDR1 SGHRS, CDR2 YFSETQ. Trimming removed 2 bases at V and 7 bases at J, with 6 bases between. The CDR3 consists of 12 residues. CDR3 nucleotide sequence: TGCGCCAGCAGCTTCCTTAACGGGGAGCTGTTTTTT. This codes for CASSFLNGELFF.

The CDR3 coding sequence is TGTGCCAGCAGTTACTCGAACAGGGCCACCGGGGAGCTGTTTTTT. It yields the protein CASSYSNRATGELFF. This chain joins TRBV6-5 and TRBJ2-2, with D maybe TRBD1 (6 bases). Trimming took off 0 bases at V and 4 bases at J, with 9 bases between the two ends. This CDR3 is 15 amino acids long. Per germline, CDR1 MNHEY and CDR2 SVGAGI.

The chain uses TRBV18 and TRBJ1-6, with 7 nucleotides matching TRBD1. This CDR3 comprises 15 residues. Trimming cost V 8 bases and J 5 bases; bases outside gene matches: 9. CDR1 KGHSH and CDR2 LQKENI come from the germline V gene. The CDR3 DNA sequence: TGTGCCAGCAGACAGGGTTCCGGGGATAATTCACCCCTCCACTTT. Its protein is CASRQGSGDNSPLHF.

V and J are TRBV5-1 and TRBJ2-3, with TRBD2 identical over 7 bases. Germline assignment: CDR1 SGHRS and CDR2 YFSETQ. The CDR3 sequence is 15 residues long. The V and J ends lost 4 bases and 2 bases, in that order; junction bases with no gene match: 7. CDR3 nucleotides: TGCGCCAGCAGCCCTTGGGGGGGGTTCACAGATACGCAGTATTTT. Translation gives CASSPWGGFTDTQYF.

The CDR3 protein is CASSVARAGGEGEQYF. CDR3 in DNA: TGTGCCAGCAGCGTAGCTCGGGCAGGGGGCGAGGGCGAGCAGTACTTC. The chain couples TRBV9 to TRBJ2-7; 8 nucleotides match TRBD1. The CDR3 totals 16 residues. Unmatched junction bases numbered 11, after V lost 0 bases and J lost 6 bases. CDR1 SGDLS and CDR2 YYNGEE come from the germline V gene.

The CDR3 sequence: CASGLRGVDEQFF. CDR3 DNA sequence: TGTGCTAGTGGTTTGAGGGGGGTCGATGAGCAGTTCTTC. This chain joins TRBV12-5 and TRBJ2-1, with D possibly being TRBD1 or TRBD2 (6 bases each). V lost 2 bases and J lost 8, with 10 bases in between. This CDR3 spans 13 amino acids. Germline V gene sequence: CDR1 LGHNT, CDR2 FRNRAP.

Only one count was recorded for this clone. The CDR3 sequence is CASSPRTGGTGANVLTF. The CDR3 DNA reads TGTGCCAGCTCACCCAGGACAGGGGGCACTGGGGCCAACGTCCTGACTTTC. The chain uses TRBV18 and TRBJ2-6; TRBD1 matches 11 bases. Trimming cost V 3 bases and J 2 bases; bases outside gene matches: 3. CDR3 length: 17 amino acids. CDR1 KGHSH and CDR2 LQKENI come from the germline V gene.

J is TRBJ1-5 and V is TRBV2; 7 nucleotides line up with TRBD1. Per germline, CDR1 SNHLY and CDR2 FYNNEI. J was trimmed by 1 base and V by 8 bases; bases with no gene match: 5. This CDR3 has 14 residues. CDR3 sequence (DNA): TGTGCCAGCCTAACAGGGGTGAGCAATCAGCCCCAGCATTTT. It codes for CASLTGVSNQPQHF. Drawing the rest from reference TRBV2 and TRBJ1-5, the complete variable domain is EPEVTQTPSHQVTQMGQEVILRCVPISNHLYFYWYRQILGQKVEFLVSFYNNEISEKSEIFDDQFSVERPDGSNFTLKIRSTKLEDSAMYFCASLTGVSNQPQHFGDGTRLSIL.

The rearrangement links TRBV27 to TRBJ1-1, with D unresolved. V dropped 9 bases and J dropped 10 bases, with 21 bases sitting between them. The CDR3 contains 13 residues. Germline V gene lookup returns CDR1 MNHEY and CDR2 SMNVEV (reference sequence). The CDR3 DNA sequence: TGTGCCAGTGCCCCCTATTCGGACGCGGGAGCTTTCTTT. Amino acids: CASAPYSDAGAFF.

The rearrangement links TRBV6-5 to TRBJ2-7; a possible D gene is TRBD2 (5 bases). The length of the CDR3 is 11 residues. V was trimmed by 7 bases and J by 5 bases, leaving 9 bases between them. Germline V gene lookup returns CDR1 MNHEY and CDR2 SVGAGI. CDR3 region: CASTRRDEQYF. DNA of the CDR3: TGTGCCAGCACGAGGCGGGACGAGCAGTACTTC.

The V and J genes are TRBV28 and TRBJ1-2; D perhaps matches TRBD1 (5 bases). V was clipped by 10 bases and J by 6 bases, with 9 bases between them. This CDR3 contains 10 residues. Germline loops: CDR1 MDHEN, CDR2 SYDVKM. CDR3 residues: CATWGDGYTF. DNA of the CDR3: TGTGCCACGTGGGGGGATGGCTACACCTTC.

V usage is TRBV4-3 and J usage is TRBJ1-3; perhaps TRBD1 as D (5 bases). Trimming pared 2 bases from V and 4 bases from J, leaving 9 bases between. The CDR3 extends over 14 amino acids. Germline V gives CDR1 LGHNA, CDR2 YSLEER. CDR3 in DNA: TGCGCCAGCAGCCAAATTAGGGGAGGAAACACCATATATTTT. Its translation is CASSQIRGGNTIYF.

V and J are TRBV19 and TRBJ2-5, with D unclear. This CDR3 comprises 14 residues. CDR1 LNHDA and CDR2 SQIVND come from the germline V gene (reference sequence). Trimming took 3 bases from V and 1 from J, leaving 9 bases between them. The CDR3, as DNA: TGTGCCAGTAGTATGGTGCGTTCCCAAGAGACCCAGTACTTC. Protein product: CASSMVRSQETQYF. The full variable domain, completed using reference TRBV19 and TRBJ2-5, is DGGITQSPKYLFRKEGQNVTLSCEQNLNHDAMYWYRQDPGQGLRLIYYSQIVNDFQKGDIAEGYSVSREKKESFPLTVTSAQKNPTAFYLCASSMVRSQETQYFGPGTRLLVL.

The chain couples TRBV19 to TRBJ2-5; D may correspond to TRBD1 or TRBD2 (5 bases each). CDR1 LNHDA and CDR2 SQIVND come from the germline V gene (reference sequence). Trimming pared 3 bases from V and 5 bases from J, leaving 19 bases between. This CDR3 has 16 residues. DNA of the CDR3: TGTGCCAGTAGTATGCCCGGCCGGGTGGGGGAGGAGACCCAGTACTTC. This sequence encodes CASSMPGRVGEETQYF. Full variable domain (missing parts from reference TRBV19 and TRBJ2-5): DGGITQSPKYLFRKEGQNVTLSCEQNLNHDAMYWYRQDPGQGLRLIYYSQIVNDFQKGDIAEGYSVSREKKESFPLTVTSAQKNPTAFYLCASSMPGRVGEETQYFGPGTRLLVL.